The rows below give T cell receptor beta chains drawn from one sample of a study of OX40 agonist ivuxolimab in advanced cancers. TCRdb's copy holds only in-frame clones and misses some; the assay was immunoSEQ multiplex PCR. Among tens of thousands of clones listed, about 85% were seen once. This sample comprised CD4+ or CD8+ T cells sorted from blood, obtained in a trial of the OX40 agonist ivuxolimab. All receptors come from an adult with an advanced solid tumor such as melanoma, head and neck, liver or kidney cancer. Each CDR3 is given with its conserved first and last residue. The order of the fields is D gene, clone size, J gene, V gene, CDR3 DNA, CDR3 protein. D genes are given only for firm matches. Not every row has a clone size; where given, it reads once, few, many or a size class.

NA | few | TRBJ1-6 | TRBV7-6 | TGTGCCAGCAGCTTAGCTCCGAGCTCCTATAATTCACCCCTCCACTTT | CASSLAPSSYNSPLHF
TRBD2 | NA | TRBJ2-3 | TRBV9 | TGTGCCAGCAGCGCGACTACTAGCGGGGGCACAGATACGCAGTATTTT | CASSATTSGGTDTQYF
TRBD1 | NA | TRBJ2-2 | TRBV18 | TGTGCCAGCTCACCATCGTCGTTTGGGACAGGGTCTGCCGGGGAGCTGTTTTTT | CASSPSSFGTGSAGELFF
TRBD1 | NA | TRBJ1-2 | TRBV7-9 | TGTGCCAGCAGCCCGGGACAGGGTGAGGGCTATGGCTACACCTTC | CASSPGQGEGYGYTF
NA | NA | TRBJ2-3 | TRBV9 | TGTGCCAGCAGCCTATCCTCGGACAGCCCAGATACGCAGTATTTT | CASSLSSDSPDTQYF
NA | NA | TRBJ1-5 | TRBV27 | TGTGCCAGTAGGGGGATAAGCAGCCCCCAGCATTTT | CASRGISSPQHF
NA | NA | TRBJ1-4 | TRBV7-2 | TGTGCCAGCAGCTTAGCGCAGGGATTGGGAAAACTGTTTTTT | CASSLAQGLGKLFF
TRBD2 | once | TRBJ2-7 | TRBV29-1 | TGCAGCGTTGAAGCGGGGAGGGAGGGCGAGCAGTACTTC | CSVEAGREGEQYF
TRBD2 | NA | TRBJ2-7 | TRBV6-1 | TGTGCCAGCAGGGGGACTAGCGGTCGCGAGCAGTACTTC | CASRGTSGREQYF
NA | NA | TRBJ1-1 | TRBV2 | TGTGCCAGCAGGGTGGGGATGAACACTGAAGCTTTCTTT | CASRVGMNTEAFF
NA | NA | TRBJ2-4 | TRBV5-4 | TGTGCCAGCAGCCCTGCGGGACAACTAGCCAAAAACATTCAGTACTTC | CASSPAGQLAKNIQYF
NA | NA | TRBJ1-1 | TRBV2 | TGTGCCAGCACCGGGTTAAACACTGAAGCTTTCTTT | CASTGLNTEAFF
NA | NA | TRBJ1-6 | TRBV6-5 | TGTGCCAGCAGTTACCAGGGGAGGGATAATTCACCCCTCCACTTT | CASSYQGRDNSPLHF
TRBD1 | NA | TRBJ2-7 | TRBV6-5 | TGTGCCAGCAGTTACTCGGGACAGGGCTACGAGCAGTACTTC | CASSYSGQGYEQYF
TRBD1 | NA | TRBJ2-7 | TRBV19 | TGTGCCAGTAGTACGGCAGGGGGCTCCTACGAGCAGTACTTC | CASSTAGGSYEQYF
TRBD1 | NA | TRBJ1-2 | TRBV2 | TGTGCCAGCAGTCCCCCCCGACAGGGTATAGCTGGCTACACCTTC | CASSPPRQGIAGYTF
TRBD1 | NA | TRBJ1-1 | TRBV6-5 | TGTGCCAGCACCCGACCCGACAGGGGTGGGGCTTTCTTT | CASTRPDRGGAFF
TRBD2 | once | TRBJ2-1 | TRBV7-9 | TGTGCCAGCAGCCGGAGCGGGGGGCCGAATGAGCAGTTCTTC | CASSRSGGPNEQFF
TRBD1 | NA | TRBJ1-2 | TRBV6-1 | TGTGCCAGCAGCCCGGGACAGGGGGCGGACTATGGCTACACCTTC | CASSPGQGADYGYTF
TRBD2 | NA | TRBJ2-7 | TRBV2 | TGTGCCAGCAAGCGGGGTTGGTACGAGCAGTACTTC | CASKRGWYEQYF
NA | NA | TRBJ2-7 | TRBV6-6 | TGTGCCAGCAGTTACGAGGTTTTTCACGAGCAGTACTTC | CASSYEVFHEQYF
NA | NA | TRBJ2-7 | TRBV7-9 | TGTGCCAGCAGCTTAGCGATAGTGGGGGAGCAGTACTTC | CASSLAIVGEQYF
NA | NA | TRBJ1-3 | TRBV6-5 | TGTGCCAGCAGTTACGGAGAGGCCATCGGAAACACCATATATTTT | CASSYGEAIGNTIYF
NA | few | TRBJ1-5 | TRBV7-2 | TGTGCCAGCAGCTACGGGGCAAATCAGCCCCAGCATTTT | CASSYGANQPQHF